Below, one T cell receptor (beta chain) is given with its context. No antigen is known for it. Trimming pared 2 bases from V and 1 base from J, leaving 7 bases between. The CDR3 loop spans 13 amino acids. The V gene's germline CDR1 is SGHRS and CDR2 YFSETQ. These data come from a study of T cell responses to AZD1222 COVID-19 vaccine. The table came from immunoSEQ multiplex PCR; TCRdb's copy has only in-frame clones and leaves some out. The sample gives under 170,000 clones, around 90% of which show up once; roughly 3.1% is in the top ten. The study, taken as a whole, reports: The donor cohort was predominantly white British with a female majority, and clonal diversity may have been underestimated. The breadth and depth of Spike-specific TCRs increased once two AZD1222 doses had been given.

Material: peripheral blood, obtained 28 days after the second AZD1222 dose. The sequence derives from an adult who received the AZD1222 COVID-19 vaccine. This chain joins TRBV5-1 and TRBJ2-7; no clear D gene. As DNA, the CDR3 is TGCGCCAGCAGCTTATGGAGTTCCTACGAGCAGTACTTC. Translating gives CASSLWSSYEQYF.